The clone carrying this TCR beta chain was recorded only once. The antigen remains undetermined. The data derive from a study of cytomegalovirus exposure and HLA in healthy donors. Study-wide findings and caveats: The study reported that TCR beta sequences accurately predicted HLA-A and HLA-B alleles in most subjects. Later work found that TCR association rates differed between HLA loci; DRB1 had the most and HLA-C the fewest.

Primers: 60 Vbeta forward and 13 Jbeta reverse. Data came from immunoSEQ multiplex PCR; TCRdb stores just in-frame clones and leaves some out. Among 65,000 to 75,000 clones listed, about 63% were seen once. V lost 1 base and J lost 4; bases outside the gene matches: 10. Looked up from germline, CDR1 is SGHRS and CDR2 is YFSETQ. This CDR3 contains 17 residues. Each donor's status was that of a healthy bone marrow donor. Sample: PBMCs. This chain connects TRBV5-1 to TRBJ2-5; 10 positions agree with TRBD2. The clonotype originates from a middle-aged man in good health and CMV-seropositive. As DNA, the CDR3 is TGCGCCAGCAGCTTGCAAAAACCCGGGACTAGCGTAGAGACCCAGTACTTC. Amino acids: CASSLQKPGTSVETQYF. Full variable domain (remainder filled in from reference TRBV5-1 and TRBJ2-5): KAGVTQTPRYLIKTRGQQVTLSCSPISGHRSVSWYQQTPGQGLQFLFEYFSETQRNKGNFPGRFSGRQFSNSRSEMNVSTLELGDSALYLCASSLQKPGTSVETQYFGPGTRLLVL.